This T cell receptor (beta chain) was found in a study of beta chain features in type 1 diabetes. Whole-study results and caveats: Reduced insertions and increased deletions marked VDJ junctions in type 1 diabetes patients. A greater similarity of naive, central memory and Treg TCRB repertoires was seen among patients than among healthy donors.

The sequenced template was cDNA made from the entire isolated RNA. Generated by immunoSEQ multiplex PCR, the TCRdb table keeps only in-frame clones and is missing some. The sample gives 300,000 to 350,000 clones, 6.5% to 10% of which show up once; less than 0.5% is in the top ten. Sorting that relied on CD45RO/CCR7/CD25/CD127/CD95/CD27 yielded CD4+ naive, central memory, regulatory and stem cell-like memory cells. Turning to this clone: Antigen unknown.

CDR1 is SEHNR and CDR2 is FQNEAQ in the germline V gene (reference sequence). V was shortened by 5 bases and J by 8 bases, with 16 bases between the two germline ends. The CDR3 consists of 14 residues. Input material: central memory CD4+ T cells from blood. The rearrangement links TRBV7-9 to TRBJ2-1, with D uncertain. The clonotype was recovered from a woman aged 18-29 years in good health. The CDR3 nucleotides read TGTGCCAGCAGCCAAGATGCGGATAGCTATGAGCAGTTCTTC. Its protein product is CASSQDADSYEQFF.